This is a list of T cell receptor beta chains from one sample in a study of shared clonotypes between healthy human individuals. Sequencing was performed with immunoSEQ multiplex PCR; in TCRdb, only in-frame clones are kept and a portion is missing. The profile shows more than 2,000,000 clones, approximately 95% of them singletons. Sequencing was done on a sample of naive CD4+ T cells from PBMCs. The receptors derive from a man aged 18 to 29 in good health. Some clones in this sample may be carry-over from other donors' samples. The CDR3 runs from the conserved cysteine through the conserved F or W. D genes are given only for firm matches. Some rows have no size entry. The others give once, few or many, or a class for an expanded clone.

v_gene,abundance,d_gene,len,j_gene,CDR3aa,CDR3nt
TRBV4-1,NA,NA,15,TRBJ2-3,CASSQGDPSSSTQYF,TGCGCCAGCAGCCAAGGGGACCCTTCCTCCAGCACGCAGTATTTT
TRBV11-2,NA,NA,14,TRBJ2-2,CANSFGGNTGELFF,TGTGCCAACAGCTTTGGCGGAAACACCGGGGAGCTGTTTTTT
TRBV5-1,NA,NA,14,TRBJ1-5,CASSPDRPNQPQHF,TGCGCCAGCAGCCCGGACAGACCAAATCAGCCCCAGCATTTT
TRBV7-8,NA,NA,16,TRBJ1-1,CASSSQLGTTNTEAFF,TGTGCCAGCAGCTCCCAATTAGGGACCACGAACACTGAAGCTTTCTTT
TRBV9,NA,NA,13,TRBJ2-5,CASSVGVQETQYF,TGTGCCAGCAGCGTAGGGGTACAAGAGACCCAGTACTTC
TRBV5-6,NA,TRBD1,14,TRBJ2-7,CASSFRTGGGKQYF,TGTGCCAGCAGCTTCCGGACAGGGGGCGGTAAGCAGTACTTC
TRBV5-1,few,NA,12,TRBJ1-2,CASSLNRDGYTF,TGCGCCAGCAGCTTGAACAGGGATGGCTACACCTTC
TRBV7-6,once,NA,16,TRBJ2-1,CASSATLGLIGNEQFF,TGTGCCAGCAGCGCTACACTGGGTTTGATAGGCAATGAGCAGTTCTTC
TRBV9,NA,NA,14,TRBJ2-7,CASSESAGTGEQYF,TGTGCCAGCTCAGAATCGGCGGGGACCGGAGAGCAGTACTTC
TRBV5-4,NA,NA,15,TRBJ2-2,CASTPGTFNTGELFF,TGTGCCAGCACCCCCGGGACTTTTAACACCGGGGAGCTGTTTTTT
TRBV20-1,NA,NA,11,TRBJ1-2,CSANFVSGYTF,TGCAGTGCTAATTTTGTTTCTGGCTACACCTTC
TRBV6-1,NA,TRBD1,13,TRBJ1-4,CASSVDRGEKLFF,TGTGCCAGCAGTGTAGACAGGGGTGAAAAACTGTTTTTT
TRBV4-2,NA,NA,15,TRBJ1-2,CASSQDPGTDYGYTF,TGTGCCAGCAGCCAAGATCCCGGGACGGATTATGGCTACACCTTC
TRBV18,NA,TRBD1,15,TRBJ1-1,CASSLGQTMNTEAFF,TGTGCCAGCTCGCTGGGACAGACCATGAACACTGAAGCTTTCTTT
TRBV28,NA,TRBD1,16,TRBJ2-1,CASSAYSGTGGSEQFF,TGTGCCAGCAGTGCCTACTCCGGGACAGGGGGCAGTGAGCAGTTCTTC
TRBV5-5,NA,TRBD2,19,TRBJ2-3,CASSLEVGTSGRRTDTQYF,TGTGCCAGCAGCTTGGAGGTGGGGACTAGCGGGAGGCGCACAGATACGCAGTATTTT
TRBV9,once,NA,15,TRBJ2-5,CASSVVGGRQETQYF,TGTGCCAGCAGCGTAGTTGGAGGTCGCCAAGAGACCCAGTACTTC
TRBV29-1,NA,NA,15,TRBJ2-1,CSAGARLRPSNEQFF,TGCAGCGCTGGGGCGAGACTAAGGCCTTCCAATGAGCAGTTCTTC
TRBV10-2,NA,NA,12,TRBJ1-5,CASSERDQPQHF,TGCGCCAGCAGTGAGAGGGACCAGCCCCAGCATTTT
TRBV16,once,NA,14,TRBJ2-1,CASSPLRGSHEQFF,TGTGCCAGCAGCCCCCTGCGGGGCTCCCATGAGCAGTTCTTC
TRBV6-1,NA,TRBD1,16,TRBJ2-5,CASSGGQGATRETQYF,TGTGCCAGCAGTGGCGGACAGGGGGCCACCCGAGAGACCCAGTACTTC
TRBV25-1,NA,NA,11,TRBJ2-1,CATQGYNEQFF,TGTGCCACCCAGGGGTACAATGAGCAGTTCTTC
TRBV19,NA,TRBD1,18,TRBJ2-7,CARPHPRRQGASSYEQYF,TGTGCCAGACCCCACCCGCGAAGACAGGGGGCAAGCTCCTACGAGCAGTACTTC
TRBV28,NA,TRBD1,16,TRBJ2-7,CASSIRTGILAYEQYF,TGTGCCAGCAGTATTCGGACAGGGATCTTAGCCTACGAGCAGTACTTC
TRBV18,NA,TRBD1,17,TRBJ1-3,CASSPPSSTGNGNTIYF,TGTGCCAGCTCACCCCCTTCATCGACAGGGAACGGAAACACCATATATTTT
TRBV4-1,once,NA,16,TRBJ2-6,CASSQAMVSGANVLTF,TGCGCCAGCAGCCAAGCAATGGTGTCTGGGGCCAACGTCCTGACTTTC
TRBV5-1,NA,NA,16,TRBJ1-2,CASSLGYGERLYGYTF,TGCGCCAGCAGCTTGGGTTACGGGGAGAGACTTTATGGCTACACCTTC
TRBV5-1,NA,TRBD2,16,TRBJ2-3,CASSLGASGRKDTQYF,TGCGCCAGCAGCTTGGGGGCTAGCGGGAGGAAGGATACGCAGTATTTT
TRBV4-2,NA,NA,16,TRBJ1-2,CASSQDLSVSYDGYTF,TGTGCCAGCAGCCAAGATCTATCAGTCTCATATGATGGCTACACCTTC
TRBV1,once,NA,16,TRBJ2-1,CTSSPRTSGEHNEQFF,TGCACCAGCAGCCCCCGGACTAGCGGGGAACACAATGAGCAGTTCTTC
TRBV2,NA,NA,14,TRBJ1-2,CASSEQLLVGGYTF,TGTGCCAGCAGTGAACAACTATTAGTCGGTGGCTACACCTTC
TRBV10-3,NA,NA,13,TRBJ1-2,CAISEIAPSGYTF,TGTGCCATCAGTGAAATAGCCCCTTCTGGCTACACCTTC
TRBV6-5,NA,NA,11,TRBJ1-5,CANRDNQPQHF,TGTGCCAACCGGGACAATCAGCCCCAGCATTTT
TRBV5-4,NA,TRBD1,14,TRBJ1-2,CASSTGTGRYGYTF,TGTGCCAGCAGCACCGGGACAGGCCGCTATGGCTACACCTTC
TRBV7-8,NA,NA,13,TRBJ2-5,CASSRDMGETQYF,TGTGCCAGCAGCCGGGACATGGGGGAGACCCAGTACTTC
TRBV5-4,NA,TRBD1,15,TRBJ1-4,CASSDAPQGGEKLFF,TGTGCCAGCAGTGACGCACCCCAGGGGGGAGAAAAACTGTTTTTT
TRBV2,NA,NA,14,TRBJ1-5,CASKPPYRNQPQHF,TGTGCCAGCAAGCCTCCTTACCGCAATCAGCCCCAGCATTTT
TRBV6-1,NA,NA,13,TRBJ2-2,CASTRRHTGELFF,TGTGCCAGCACCCGGCGGCACACCGGGGAGCTGTTTTTT
TRBV5-4,NA,NA,13,TRBJ2-7,CASSFRDNYEQYF,TGTGCCAGCAGCTTCCGGGATAACTACGAGCAGTACTTC
TRBV19,NA,TRBD1,15,TRBJ2-1,CASSTSGQVWNEQFF,TGTGCCAGTAGTACTTCGGGACAGGTATGGAATGAGCAGTTCTTC